In this sample, the clone carrying this T cell receptor beta chain turned up once. Data came from immunoSEQ multiplex PCR; TCRdb stores just in-frame clones and leaves some out. The table records 65,000 to 95,000 clones, 80% to 90% of them present only once. This entry is derived from a study of OX40 agonist ivuxolimab in advanced cancers. Across the whole study: Hepatocellular carcinoma, melanoma, renal cell or head and neck cancer was diagnosed in the dose-escalation patients. People who had prior anti-PD-1, anti-PD-L1 or anti-CTLA-4 therapy could take part, and approximately 44% had some.

This CDR3 has 15 residues. Germline V CDR1 and CDR2: MNHEY, SVGAGI. Trimming took 3 bases from V and 5 from J, leaving 13 bases between them. The sequence derives from an adult with an advanced solid tumor such as melanoma, head and neck, liver or kidney cancer. The chain joins TRBV6-5 to TRBJ2-2; D possibly corresponds to TRBD1 (5 bases). This specimen consisted of CD4+ or CD8+ T cells sorted from blood, obtained in a trial of the OX40 agonist ivuxolimab. This CDR3 is CASSYGRAGTGELFF. CDR3 sequence (DNA): TGTGCCAGCAGTTATGGCAGGGCCGGGACCGGGGAGCTGTTTTTT.